Sequencing of this T cell receptor (beta chain) was carried out in a study of OX40 agonist ivuxolimab in advanced cancers. Study information: Every 2 weeks, patients received ivuxolimab intravenously, dosed at 0.01 to 10 mg/kg. With a range of roughly 20 to 85, age averaged approximately 55 years, and 75% to 90% were male.

Study-wide results and caveats: More expanded clones were seen, on average, in CD8+ T cells than in CD4+. Clones of CD4+ and CD8+ blood T cells grew by week 6 at doses of 0.1 to 3.0 mg/kg.

The CDR3 loop spans 19 amino acids. CDR1 is LGHNT, CDR2 FRNRAP, per germline. With 0 bases clipped from V and 4 bases from J, the junction kept 12 bases outside the gene matches. TCRdb keeps only in-frame clones here, not all; method: immunoSEQ multiplex PCR. The table lists some 150,000 clones, 75% to 95% of them singletons, with about 1.1% in the top ten. Of note for this clone: What it binds is unknown.

This TCR came from an adult with an advanced solid tumor such as melanoma, head and neck, liver or kidney cancer. The sample consisted of CD4+ or CD8+ T cells sorted from blood, taken in a trial of the OX40 agonist ivuxolimab. The chain joins TRBV12-5 to TRBJ1-2; TRBD1 aligns across 12 bases. In DNA, the CDR3 is TGTGCTAGTGGTTTGGTACTGGGGGGACAGGGGGCTTCTTCCTATGGCTACACCTTC. Translating gives CASGLVLGGQGASSYGYTF. The variable domain in full, with the rest retrieved from reference TRBV12-5 and TRBJ1-2, is DARVTQTPRHKVTEMGQEVTMRCQPILGHNTVFWYRQTMMQGLELLAYFRNRAPLDDSGMPKDRFSAEMPDATLATLKIQPSEPRDSAVYFCASGLVLGGQGASSYGYTFGSGTRLTVV.